This is a list of T cell receptor beta chains from one sample in a study of blood T cell repertoires in COVID-19. TCRdb's copy holds only in-frame clones and misses some; the assay was immunoSEQ multiplex PCR. The data hold about 98,000 clones, with around 84% observed a single time. Material for sequencing was peripheral blood. These receptors were collected from a human donor in a cohort sampled during active COVID-19. CDR3s include the opening cysteine and the closing phenylalanine or tryptophan. Each record gives: clone size, J gene, V gene, D gene, CDR3 protein, CDR3 DNA. D genes are given only for firm matches. Size is omitted from some rows. Given values are once, few, many or a class for expanded clones.

>-|TRBJ2-1|TRBV10-3|TRBD2
CAISPGLAGGNEQFF
TGTGCCATCAGCCCGGGACTAGCGGGGGGTAATGAGCAGTTCTTC
>few|TRBJ1-1|TRBV24-1|-
CATSVAGLNTEAFF
TGTGCCACCAGTGTGGCGGGTTTGAACACTGAAGCTTTCTTT
>-|TRBJ2-3|TRBV18|TRBD2
CASSPTPGGGAKDTQYF
TGTGCCAGCTCACCCACTCCTGGCGGGGGGGCTAAAGATACGCAGTATTTT
>-|TRBJ1-5|TRBV19|-
CASRSSSYSNQPQHF
TGTGCCAGTAGATCGTCCTCGTATAGCAATCAGCCCCAGCATTTT
>-|TRBJ1-1|TRBV9|-
CASSVFSGAEAFF
TGTGCCAGCAGCGTTTTCTCCGGGGCTGAAGCTTTCTTT
>few|TRBJ1-2|TRBV20-1|TRBD1
CSATRTGFYTF
TGCAGTGCTACGAGGACAGGGTTCTACACCTTC
>-|TRBJ2-3|TRBV24-1|TRBD1
CATSGSRDRDVDTQYF
TGTGCCACCAGTGGTTCCCGAGACAGGGACGTGGATACGCAGTATTTT
>-|TRBJ1-1|TRBV18|-
CASSTDRNTEAFF
TGTGCCAGCTCAACGGACAGGAACACTGAAGCTTTCTTT
>few|TRBJ2-7|TRBV5-1|TRBD1
CASSHADRGAEQYF
TGCGCCAGCAGTCACGCGGACAGGGGGGCCGAGCAGTACTTC
>-|TRBJ2-7|TRBV7-8|-
CASSLDTSYEQYF
TGTGCCAGCAGCTTAGACACCTCCTACGAGCAGTACTTC
>-|TRBJ2-7|TRBV15|-
CATSRDRMREQYF
TGTGCCACCAGCAGAGATAGGATGAGGGAGCAGTACTTC
>few|TRBJ1-1|TRBV6-2/TRBV6-3|-
CASSYIVNTEAFF
TGTGCCAGCAGTTACATCGTCAACACTGAAGCTTTCTTT
>-|TRBJ2-7|TRBV6-2/TRBV6-3|-
CASSGFEVSGEQYF
TGTGCCAGCAGTGGGTTCGAGGTTAGTGGCGAGCAGTACTTC
>-|TRBJ2-1|TRBV11-3|-
CASSLVARGRLEQFF
TGTGCCAGCAGCTTAGTGGCGCGCGGCAGACTCGAGCAGTTCTTC
>-|TRBJ2-3|TRBV5-1|-
CASSFEDRFTDTQYF
TGCGCCAGCAGCTTCGAGGACAGATTCACAGATACGCAGTATTTT
>-|TRBJ2-3|TRBV7-2|-
CASRETASTDTQYF
TGTGCCAGCAGAGAGACAGCTAGCACAGATACGCAGTATTTT
>-|TRBJ1-3|TRBV7-2|-
CASSPNSGSGNTIYF
TGTGCCAGCAGCCCAAACAGCGGATCTGGAAACACCATATATTTT
>-|TRBJ1-5|TRBV6-2/TRBV6-3|-
CASSPVVSNQPQHF
TGTGCCAGCAGTCCCGTCGTTAGCAATCAGCCCCAGCATTTT
>few|TRBJ1-3|TRBV27|-
CASSPAQGTRGNTIYF
TGTGCCAGCAGTCCCGCACAGGGAACGCGGGGAAACACCATATATTTT
>-|TRBJ1-5|TRBV27|-
CASRPFWQGVQPQHF
TGTGCCAGCAGACCCTTTTGGCAGGGTGTTCAGCCCCAGCATTTT
>-|TRBJ2-2|TRBV6-1|TRBD2
CASSERLAGVGELFF
TGTGCCAGCAGTGAAAGACTAGCGGGGGTGGGGGAGCTGTTTTTT
>-|TRBJ1-2|TRBV5-1|TRBD1
CASSLDRGGYTF
TGCGCCAGCAGCTTGGACAGGGGTGGCTACACCTTC
>-|TRBJ2-3|TRBV11-3|TRBD1
CASSAQGVGPDTQYF
TGTGCCAGCAGCGCTCAGGGGGTCGGGCCAGATACGCAGTATTTT
>once|TRBJ2-3|TRBV19|TRBD2
CASSIGAGFTDTQYF
TGTGCCAGTAGTATAGGAGCGGGGTTCACAGATACGCAGTATTTT
>-|TRBJ2-7|TRBV5-1|TRBD1
CASSLTTGNYEQYF
TGCGCCAGCAGTTTAACGACAGGGAACTACGAGCAGTACTTC
>-|TRBJ1-2|TRBV6-5|-
CASSYYAGQNYGYTF
TGTGCCAGCAGTTATTACGCAGGCCAGAACTATGGCTACACCTTC
>-|TRBJ1-1|TRBV7-3|-
CASSFDGAREAFF
TGTGCCAGCAGCTTTGACGGTGCTAGAGAAGCTTTCTTT
>-|TRBJ2-3|TRBV27|-
CASSLGALFPDTQYF
TGTGCCAGCAGCTTAGGGGCGCTATTCCCAGATACGCAGTATTTT
>-|TRBJ1-2|TRBV29-1|-
CSVEIGGAYGYTF
TGCAGCGTTGAGATTGGTGGGGCCTATGGCTACACCTTC
>-|TRBJ1-3|TRBV11-2|-
CASSVTTGFSGNTIYF
TGTGCCAGCAGCGTTACTACAGGGTTCTCTGGAAACACCATATATTTT
>-|TRBJ1-5|TRBV7-2|-
CASSPRQDQPQHF
TGTGCCAGCAGCCCGAGACAGGATCAGCCCCAGCATTTT
>-|TRBJ1-6|TRBV4-3|-
CASSQGAREYNSPLHF
TGCGCCAGCAGCCAAGGAGCTCGGGAGTATAATTCACCCCTCCACTTT
>-|TRBJ2-1|TRBV6-2/TRBV6-3|TRBD2
CASSSSPGGEGYNEQFF
TGTGCCAGCAGTTCCTCCCCCGGGGGGGAGGGGTATAATGAGCAGTTCTTC
>few|TRBJ1-3|TRBV11-1|-
CASRTAEGIGNTIYF
TGTGCCAGCAGAACTGCGGAGGGAATCGGAAACACCATATATTTT
>-|TRBJ2-7|TRBV19|TRBD2
CASSIHLGLVYEQYF
TGTGCCAGTAGTATCCACCTGGGACTAGTCTACGAGCAGTACTTC